Listed below are T cell receptor beta chains from one sample, sequenced in a study of blood T cell repertoires in COVID-19. Sequencing was performed with immunoSEQ multiplex PCR; in TCRdb, only in-frame clones are kept and a portion is missing. The repertoire holds roughly 230,000 clones, with 70% to 90% as singletons. Source material: peripheral blood. The receptors derive from a man aged 35-49 years with acute or convalescent COVID-19. Both conserved end residues are part of each CDR3. A D gene is named only where the DNA matches it firmly. Size is omitted from some rows. Given values are once, few, many or a class for expanded clones.

v_gene,d_gene,abundance,j_gene,CDR3aa,CDR3nt
TRBV9,NA,NA,TRBJ1-6,CASSVAPVNSPLHF,TGTGCCAGCAGCGTAGCTCCAGTTAATTCACCCCTCCACTTT
TRBV4-2,NA,NA,TRBJ2-1,CASSQEGAGEQFF,TGTGCCAGCAGCCAAGAGGGGGCTGGCGAGCAGTTCTTC
TRBV12-2,NA,NA,TRBJ2-7,CASRFPGQGHSYEQYF,TGTGCAAGTCGCTTCCCGGGACAGGGGCACTCCTACGAGCAGTACTTC
TRBV5-1,NA,NA,TRBJ2-7,CASSLDLTTDEQYF,TGCGCCAGCAGCTTGGACCTGACTACCGACGAGCAGTACTTC
TRBV3-1/TRBV3-2,TRBD2,NA,TRBJ2-2,CASSLQTSWNTGELFF,TGTGCCAGCAGCCTTCAGACTAGCTGGAACACCGGGGAGCTGTTTTTT
TRBV13,NA,NA,TRBJ1-1,CASSKGPLNTEAFF,TGTGCCAGCAGCAAGGGGCCCCTGAACACTGAAGCTTTCTTT
TRBV19,NA,NA,TRBJ1-3,CASSRAPSPENTIYF,TGTGCCAGTAGTAGGGCGCCCAGCCCGGAAAACACCATATATTTT
TRBV7-3,NA,NA,TRBJ1-1,CASSSIRGTEAFF,TGTGCCAGCAGCTCGATCAGGGGAACTGAAGCTTTCTTT
TRBV21-1,NA,NA,TRBJ1-2,CASSPQGWGGYTF,TGTGCCAGCAGCCCACAGGGATGGGGGGGCTACACCTTC
TRBV13,NA,NA,TRBJ2-1,CASSPIGLAPFF,TGTGCCAGCAGCCCCATTGGCCTCGCCCCGTTCTTC
TRBV7-2,NA,once,TRBJ2-5,CASSPQVRETQYF,TGTGCCAGCAGCCCCCAGGTCCGGGAGACCCAGTACTTC
TRBV7-8,NA,NA,TRBJ2-3,CASSSDSGVSGDTQYF,TGTGCCAGCAGCTCAGATTCAGGGGTTTCGGGAGATACGCAGTATTTT
TRBV5-1,TRBD1,NA,TRBJ1-2,CASSLSWAGGGYTF,TGCGCCAGCAGCTTGAGTTGGGCAGGGGGCGGCTACACCTTC
TRBV10-3,NA,NA,TRBJ2-7,CAISESRGRYEQYF,TGTGCCATCAGTGAGTCCCGGGGGAGGTACGAGCAGTACTTC
TRBV27,NA,NA,TRBJ1-5,CASSLRSADYSNQPQHF,TGTGCCAGCAGTTTAAGGTCGGCAGACTATAGCAATCAGCCCCAGCATTTT
TRBV27,NA,NA,TRBJ1-2,CASSFSGLGGGYTF,TGTGCCAGCAGTTTTTCTGGGTTGGGAGGCGGCTACACCTTC
TRBV18,TRBD1,NA,TRBJ2-6,CASSPLPGQHSGANVLTF,TGTGCCAGCTCACCACTTCCGGGACAGCATTCTGGGGCCAACGTCCTGACTTTC
TRBV19,NA,NA,TRBJ1-5,CASLPGLGSNQPQHF,TGTGCCAGTCTACCGGGACTCGGATCCAATCAGCCCCAGCATTTT
TRBV28,TRBD1,NA,TRBJ1-2,CASSTPGQGAPLGYTF,TGTGCCAGCAGCACACCGGGACAGGGGGCCCCTTTAGGCTACACCTTC
TRBV13,NA,once,TRBJ1-1,CASRSEGAMNTEAFF,TGTGCCAGCAGGTCGGAGGGAGCAATGAACACTGAAGCTTTCTTT
TRBV11-3,TRBD2,once,TRBJ2-3,CASSFPWSSGVTDTQYF,TGTGCCAGCAGCTTCCCGTGGTCTAGCGGGGTGACAGATACGCAGTATTTT
TRBV12-3/TRBV12-4,TRBD1,NA,TRBJ2-7,CASRRTGEYEQYF,TGTGCCAGCAGACGGACAGGGGAGTACGAGCAGTACTTC
TRBV6-5,NA,NA,TRBJ2-3,CASRDFTDTQYF,TGTGCCAGCCGGGACTTCACAGATACGCAGTATTTT
TRBV13,NA,NA,TRBJ2-6,CASSLDAPGSGANVLTF,TGTGCCAGCAGCTTAGATGCCCCAGGGTCTGGGGCCAACGTCCTGACTTTC
TRBV27,TRBD2,NA,TRBJ2-1,CASSLMATSGKNEQFF,TGTGCCAGCAGTTTAATGGCGACTAGCGGAAAGAATGAGCAGTTCTTC
TRBV3-1/TRBV3-2,NA,NA,TRBJ2-1,CASSQAGESYNEQFF,TGTGCCAGCAGCCAAGCAGGGGAAAGCTACAATGAGCAGTTCTTC
TRBV6-4,NA,NA,TRBJ2-2,CASSDVRGWGELFF,TGTGCCAGCAGTGATGTAAGGGGTTGGGGGGAGCTGTTTTTT
TRBV6-5,NA,once,TRBJ1-2,CASSYSWGLDTGYTF,TGTGCCAGCAGTTACTCATGGGGCCTAGATACTGGCTACACCTTC
TRBV11-2,TRBD2,NA,TRBJ2-3,CASSLVWRGAVRDTQYF,TGTGCCAGCAGCTTAGTGTGGCGGGGGGCCGTCCGGGATACGCAGTATTTT
TRBV6-2/TRBV6-3,TRBD2,NA,TRBJ2-1,CASSLRGGPYNEQFF,TGTGCCAGCAGCCTACGGGGGGGTCCCTACAATGAGCAGTTCTTC
TRBV7-3,TRBD2,NA,TRBJ2-3,CASSLSSGGEGGTQYF,TGTGCCAGCAGCTTATCTAGCGGGGGAGAAGGGGGTACGCAGTATTTT
TRBV7-2,NA,NA,TRBJ1-1,CASTFFTGNTEAFF,TGTGCCAGCACCTTCTTTACCGGGAACACTGAAGCTTTCTTT
TRBV13,NA,NA,TRBJ2-5,CASSLRWGGRSETQYF,TGTGCCAGCAGCTTAAGGTGGGGGGGCCGCTCAGAGACCCAGTACTTC
TRBV10-3,NA,NA,TRBJ2-7,CAISETVSYEQYF,TGTGCCATCAGTGAGACTGTCTCCTACGAGCAGTACTTC
TRBV5-4,TRBD1,NA,TRBJ2-1,CASSLVRDRAKNEQFF,TGTGCCAGCAGCTTGGTCCGGGACAGGGCGAAAAATGAGCAGTTCTTC
TRBV12-3/TRBV12-4,TRBD1,NA,TRBJ2-5,CASTKDRGKTQYF,TGTGCCAGCACTAAAGACAGGGGAAAGACCCAGTACTTC
TRBV6-5,NA,once,TRBJ1-2,CASSSPRGGNYGYTF,TGTGCCAGCAGTTCCCCAAGGGGGGGTAACTATGGCTACACCTTC
TRBV5-1,NA,once,TRBJ2-7,CASRYNQGFYEQYF,TGCGCCAGCAGGTACAACCAGGGATTCTACGAGCAGTACTTC